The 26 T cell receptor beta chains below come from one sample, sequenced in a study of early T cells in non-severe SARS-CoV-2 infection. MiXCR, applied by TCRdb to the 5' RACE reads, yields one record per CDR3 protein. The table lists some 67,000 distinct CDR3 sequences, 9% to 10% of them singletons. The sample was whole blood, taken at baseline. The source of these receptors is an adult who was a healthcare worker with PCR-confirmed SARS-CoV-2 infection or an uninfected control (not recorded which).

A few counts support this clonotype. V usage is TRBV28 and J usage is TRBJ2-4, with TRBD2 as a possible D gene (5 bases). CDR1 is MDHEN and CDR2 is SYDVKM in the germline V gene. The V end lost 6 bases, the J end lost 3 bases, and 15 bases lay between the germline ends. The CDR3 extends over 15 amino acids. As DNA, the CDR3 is TGTGCCAGCAGCATCCCAAGCGGACGCAAAAACATTCAGTACTTC. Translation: CASSIPSGRKNIQYF.

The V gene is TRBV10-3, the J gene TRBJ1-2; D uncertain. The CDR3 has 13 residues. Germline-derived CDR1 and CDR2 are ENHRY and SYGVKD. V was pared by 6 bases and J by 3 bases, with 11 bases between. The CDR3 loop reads CAIRTREDYGYTF. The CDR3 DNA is TGTGCCATCAGAACACGGGAGGACTATGGCTACACCTTC.

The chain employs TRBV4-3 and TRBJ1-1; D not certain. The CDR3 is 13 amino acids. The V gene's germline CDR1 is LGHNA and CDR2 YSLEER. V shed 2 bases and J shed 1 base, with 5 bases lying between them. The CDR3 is CASSQLRNTEAFF. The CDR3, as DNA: TGCGCCAGCAGCCAACTGCGGAACACTGAAGCTTTCTTT.

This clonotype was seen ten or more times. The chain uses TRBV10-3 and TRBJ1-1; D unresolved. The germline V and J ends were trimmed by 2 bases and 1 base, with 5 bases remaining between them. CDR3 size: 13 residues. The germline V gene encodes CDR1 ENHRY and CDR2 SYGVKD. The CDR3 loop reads CAISENWNTEAFF. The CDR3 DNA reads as TGTGCCATCAGTGAGAACTGGAACACTGAAGCTTTCTTT.

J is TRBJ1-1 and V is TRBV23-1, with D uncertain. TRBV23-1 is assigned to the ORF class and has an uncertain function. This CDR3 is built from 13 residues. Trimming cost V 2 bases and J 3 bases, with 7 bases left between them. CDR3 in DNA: TGCGCCAGCAGTCAAGCTGTCCACACTGAAGCTTTCTTT. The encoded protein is CASSQAVHTEAFF.

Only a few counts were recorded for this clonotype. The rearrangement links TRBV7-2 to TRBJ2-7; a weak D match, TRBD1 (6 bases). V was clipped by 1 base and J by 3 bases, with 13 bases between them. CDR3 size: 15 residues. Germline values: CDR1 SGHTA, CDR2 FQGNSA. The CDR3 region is CASSLDRDSFYEQYF. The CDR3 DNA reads TGTGCCAGCAGCTTAGACAGGGATTCCTTCTACGAGCAGTACTTC. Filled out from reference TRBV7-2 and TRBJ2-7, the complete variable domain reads GAGVSQSPSNKVTEKGKDVELRCDPISGHTALYWYRQSLGQGLEFLIYFQGNSAPDKSGLPSDRFSAERTGGSVSTLTIQRTQQEDSAVYLCASSLDRDSFYEQYFGPGTRLTVT.

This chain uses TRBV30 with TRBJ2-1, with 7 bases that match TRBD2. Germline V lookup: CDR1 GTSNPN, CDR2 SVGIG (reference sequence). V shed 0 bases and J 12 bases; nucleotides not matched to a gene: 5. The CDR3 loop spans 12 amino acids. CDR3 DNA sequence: TGTGCCTGGAGTGTCGGCGGGAGTCGGCAGTTCTTC. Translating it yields CAWSVGGSRQFF.

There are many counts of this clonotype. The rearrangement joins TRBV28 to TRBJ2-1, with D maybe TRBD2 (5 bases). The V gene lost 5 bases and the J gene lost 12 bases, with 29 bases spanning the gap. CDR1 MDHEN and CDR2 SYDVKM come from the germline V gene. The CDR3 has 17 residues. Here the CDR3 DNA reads TGTGCCAGCAGTCCTACAGAGGGCCTAGGAGATAGTTATTTGCAGTTCTTC. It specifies CASSPTEGLGDSYLQFF. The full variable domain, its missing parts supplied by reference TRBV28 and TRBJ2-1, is DVKVTQSSRYLVKRTGEKVFLECVQDMDHENMFWYRQDPGLGLRLIYFSYDVKMKEKGDIPEGYSVSREKKERFSLILESASTNQTSMYLCASSPTEGLGDSYLQFFGPGTRLTVL.

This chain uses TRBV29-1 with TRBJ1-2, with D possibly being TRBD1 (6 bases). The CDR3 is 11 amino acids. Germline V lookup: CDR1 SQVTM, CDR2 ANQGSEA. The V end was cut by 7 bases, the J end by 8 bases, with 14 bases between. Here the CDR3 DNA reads TGCAGCGGTGGGGGCGCGGGAGGCTACACCTTC. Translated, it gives CSGGGAGGYTF.

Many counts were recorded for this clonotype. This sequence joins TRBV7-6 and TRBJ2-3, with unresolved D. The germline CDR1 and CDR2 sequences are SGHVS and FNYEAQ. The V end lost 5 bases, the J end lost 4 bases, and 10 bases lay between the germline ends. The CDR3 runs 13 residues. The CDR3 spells CASSPTFADTQYF. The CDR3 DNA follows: TGTGCCAGCAGCCCAACCTTTGCAGATACGCAGTATTTT.

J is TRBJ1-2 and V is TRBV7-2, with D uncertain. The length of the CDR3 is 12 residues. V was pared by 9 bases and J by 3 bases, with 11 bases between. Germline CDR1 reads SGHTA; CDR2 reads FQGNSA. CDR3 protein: CASRMGDYGYTF. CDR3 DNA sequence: TGTGCCAGTCGGATGGGAGACTATGGCTACACCTTC. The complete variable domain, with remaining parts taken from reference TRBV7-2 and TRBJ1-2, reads GAGVSQSPSNKVTEKGKDVELRCDPISGHTALYWYRQSLGQGLEFLIYFQGNSAPDKSGLPSDRFSAERTGGSVSTLTIQRTQQEDSAVYLCASRMGDYGYTFGSGTRLTVV.

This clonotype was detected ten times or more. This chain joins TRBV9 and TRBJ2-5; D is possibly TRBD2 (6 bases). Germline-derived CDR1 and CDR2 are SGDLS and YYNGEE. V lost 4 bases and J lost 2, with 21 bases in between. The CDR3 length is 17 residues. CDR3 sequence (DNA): TGTGCCAGCAGCTCGGGGTGGGGCGGGATCCTACAAGAGACCCAGTACTTC. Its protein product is CASSSGWGGILQETQYF. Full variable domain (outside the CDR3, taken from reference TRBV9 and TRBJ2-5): DSGVTQTPKHLITATGQRVTLRCSPRSGDLSVYWYQQSLDQGLQFLIQYYNGEERAKGNILERFSAQQFPDLHSELNLSSLELGDSALYFCASSSGWGGILQETQYFGPGTRLLVL.

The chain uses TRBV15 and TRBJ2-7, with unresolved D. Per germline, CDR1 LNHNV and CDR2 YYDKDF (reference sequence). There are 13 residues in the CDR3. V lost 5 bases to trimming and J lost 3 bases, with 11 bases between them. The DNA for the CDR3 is TGTGCCACCAGCGAGGCGGCGGACTACGAGCAGTACTTC. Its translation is CATSEAADYEQYF.

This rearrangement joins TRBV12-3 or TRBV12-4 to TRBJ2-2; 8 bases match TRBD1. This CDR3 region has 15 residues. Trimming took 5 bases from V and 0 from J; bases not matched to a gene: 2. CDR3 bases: TGTGCCAGCAGTCCAGGGGGCGCGAACACCGGGGAGCTGTTTTTT. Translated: CASSPGGANTGELFF.

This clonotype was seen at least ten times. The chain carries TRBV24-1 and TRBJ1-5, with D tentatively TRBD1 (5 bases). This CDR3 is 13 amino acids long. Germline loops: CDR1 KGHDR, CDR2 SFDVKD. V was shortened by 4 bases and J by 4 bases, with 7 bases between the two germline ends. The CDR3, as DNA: TGTGCCACCAGTGAGGGACCGAATCAGCCCCAGCATTTT. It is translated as CATSEGPNQPQHF.

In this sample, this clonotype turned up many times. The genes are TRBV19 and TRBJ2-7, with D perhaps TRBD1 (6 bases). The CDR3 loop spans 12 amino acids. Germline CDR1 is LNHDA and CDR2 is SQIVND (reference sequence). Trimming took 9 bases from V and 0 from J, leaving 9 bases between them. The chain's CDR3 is CASSDSSYEQYF. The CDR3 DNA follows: TGTGCCAGCTCGGACAGCTCCTACGAGCAGTACTTC.

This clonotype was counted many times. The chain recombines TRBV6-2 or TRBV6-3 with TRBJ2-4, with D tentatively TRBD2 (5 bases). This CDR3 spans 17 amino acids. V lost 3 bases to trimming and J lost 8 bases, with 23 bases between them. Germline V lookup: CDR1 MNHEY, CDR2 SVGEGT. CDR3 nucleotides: TGTGCCAGCAGTTATCTCGCAGACTCATTGAGGGAAGACATTCAGTACTTC. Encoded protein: CASSYLADSLREDIQYF.

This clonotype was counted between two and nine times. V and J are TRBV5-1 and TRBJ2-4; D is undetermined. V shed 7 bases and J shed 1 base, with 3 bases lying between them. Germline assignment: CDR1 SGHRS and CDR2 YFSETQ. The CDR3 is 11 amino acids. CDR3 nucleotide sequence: TGCGCCAGCGCCGCCAAAAACATTCAGTACTTC. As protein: CASAAKNIQYF.

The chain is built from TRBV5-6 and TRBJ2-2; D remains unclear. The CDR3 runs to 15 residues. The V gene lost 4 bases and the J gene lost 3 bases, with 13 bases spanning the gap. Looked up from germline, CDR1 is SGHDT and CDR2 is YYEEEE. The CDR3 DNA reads TGTGCCAGCAGCCGGTTTTCGACGGACACCGGGGAGCTGTTTTTT. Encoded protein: CASSRFSTDTGELFF.

The CDR3 is CASSSGVAKNIQYF. Here the CDR3 DNA reads TGTGCCAGCAGCTCCGGAGTAGCCAAAAACATTCAGTACTTC. The rearrangement links TRBV5-4 to TRBJ2-4; D call uncertain. Germline values: CDR1 SGHNT, CDR2 YYREEE (reference sequence). Trimming removed 3 bases from V and 0 bases from J, with 7 bases in between. This CDR3 has 14 residues. The whole variable domain, remainder taken from reference TRBV5-4 and TRBJ2-4, is ETGVTQSPTHLIKTRGQQVTLRCSSQSGHNTVSWYQQALGQGPQFIFQYYREEENGRGNFPPRFSGLQFPNYSSELNVNALELDDSALYLCASSSGVAKNIQYFGAGTRLSVL.

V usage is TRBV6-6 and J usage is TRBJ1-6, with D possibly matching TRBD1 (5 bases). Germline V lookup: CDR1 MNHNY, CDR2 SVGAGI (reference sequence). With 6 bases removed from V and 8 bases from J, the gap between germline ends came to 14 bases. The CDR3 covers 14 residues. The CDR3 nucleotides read TGTGCCAGCAGGATCGACAGTCCCTATTCACCCCTCCACTTT. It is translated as CASRIDSPYSPLHF.

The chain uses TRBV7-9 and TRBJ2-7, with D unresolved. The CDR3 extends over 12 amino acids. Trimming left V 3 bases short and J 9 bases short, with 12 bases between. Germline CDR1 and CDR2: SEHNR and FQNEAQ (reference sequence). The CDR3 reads CASSFGPAAQYF. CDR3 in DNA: TGTGCCAGCAGCTTCGGTCCCGCGGCGCAGTACTTC.

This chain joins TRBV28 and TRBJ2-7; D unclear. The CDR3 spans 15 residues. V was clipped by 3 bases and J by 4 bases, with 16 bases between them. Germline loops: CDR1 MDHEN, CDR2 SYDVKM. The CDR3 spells CASSFPLPSRYEQYF. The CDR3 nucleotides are TGTGCCAGCAGTTTCCCGCTACCGTCTAGATACGAGCAGTACTTC.

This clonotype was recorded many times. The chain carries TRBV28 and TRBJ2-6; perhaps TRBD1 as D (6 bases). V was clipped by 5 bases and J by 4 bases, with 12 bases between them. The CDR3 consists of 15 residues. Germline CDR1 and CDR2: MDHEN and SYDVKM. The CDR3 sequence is CASSPTGLGANVLTF. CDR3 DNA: TGTGCCAGCAGTCCAACAGGGTTAGGGGCCAACGTCCTGACTTTC. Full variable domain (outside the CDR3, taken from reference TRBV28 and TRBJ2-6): DVKVTQSSRYLVKRTGEKVFLECVQDMDHENMFWYRQDPGLGLRLIYFSYDVKMKEKGDIPEGYSVSREKKERFSLILESASTNQTSMYLCASSPTGLGANVLTFGAGSRLTVL.

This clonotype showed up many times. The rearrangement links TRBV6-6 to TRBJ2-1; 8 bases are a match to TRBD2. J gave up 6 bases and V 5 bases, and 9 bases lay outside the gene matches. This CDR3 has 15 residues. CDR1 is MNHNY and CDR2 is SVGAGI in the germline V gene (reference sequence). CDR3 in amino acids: CASSAAGTRANEQFF. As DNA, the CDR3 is TGTGCCAGCAGTGCAGCCGGGACTAGGGCCAATGAGCAGTTCTTC.

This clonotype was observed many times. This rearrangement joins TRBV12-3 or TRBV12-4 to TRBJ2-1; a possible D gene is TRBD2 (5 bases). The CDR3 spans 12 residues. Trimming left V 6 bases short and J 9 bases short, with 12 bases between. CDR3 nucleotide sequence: TGTGCCAGCAGCCTGGACTCGAGTGAGCAGTTCTTC. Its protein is CASSLDSSEQFF.